Here is one TCR beta chain with its context. The test was conducted at deep level. This table comes from immunoSEQ multiplex PCR, and its TCRdb copy is limited to in-frame clones, with some not included. The data contain hundreds of thousands of clones, over 90% of them singletons. The V end was cut by 1 base, the J end by 6 bases, with 13 bases between. The CDR3 consists of 14 residues. Germline V gives CDR1 SGHTA, CDR2 FQGNSA. This sample is part of a study of shared clonotypes between healthy human individuals. Overall study context: Each donor's CD8 memory used one plate, CD8 naive two, each CD4 subset three.

CD8 cells classed as naive were CD45RO-negative and positively selected for CCR7, excluding terminally differentiated effector memory CD45RA+ cells. HIV-negative, healthy adults without recent acute infections or vaccinations were the donors. Donors were Caucasian adults residing in Nashville, Tennessee, USA. The receptor was derived from a man aged 30-40 years in good health. Sequencing input: naive CD8+ T cells sorted from blood. This chain connects TRBV7-2 to TRBJ2-7; the D gene is possibly TRBD1 (5 bases). This CDR3 reads CASSLDPGSGEQYF. Written as DNA, the CDR3 is TGTGCCAGCAGCTTAGATCCAGGGTCGGGCGAGCAGTACTTC.